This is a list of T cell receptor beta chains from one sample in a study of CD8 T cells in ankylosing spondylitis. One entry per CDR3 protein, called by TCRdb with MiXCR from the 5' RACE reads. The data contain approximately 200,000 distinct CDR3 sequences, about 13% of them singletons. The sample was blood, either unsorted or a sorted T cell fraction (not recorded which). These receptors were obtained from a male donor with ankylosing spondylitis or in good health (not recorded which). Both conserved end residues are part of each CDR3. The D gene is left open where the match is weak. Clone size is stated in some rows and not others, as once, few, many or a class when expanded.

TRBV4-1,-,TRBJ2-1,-,CASSQVPPPYNEQFF,TGCGCCAGCAGCCAAGTTCCCCCCCCCTACAATGAGCAGTTCTTC
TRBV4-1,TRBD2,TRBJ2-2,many,CASSQELAGFANTGELFF,TGCGCCAGCAGCCAAGAACTAGCGGGGTTCGCGAACACCGGGGAGCTGTTTTTT
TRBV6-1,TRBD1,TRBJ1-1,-,CASRRGTGVTEAFF,TGTGCCAGCAGGAGAGGGACAGGGGTCACTGAAGCTTTCTTT
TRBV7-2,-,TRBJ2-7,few,CASSLVGRSSYEQYF,TGTGCCAGCAGCTTAGTGGGGCGCAGCTCCTACGAGCAGTACTTC
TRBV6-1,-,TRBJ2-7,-,CASALGEQIYEQYF,TGTGCCAGCGCTTTGGGTGAACAGATCTACGAGCAGTACTTC
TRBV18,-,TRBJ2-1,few,CASSPLGAQEQFF,TGTGCCAGCTCACCACTCGGGGCTCAAGAGCAGTTCTTC
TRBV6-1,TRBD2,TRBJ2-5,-,CASKLAYQETQYF,TGTGCCAGCAAACTAGCGTACCAAGAGACCCAGTACTTC
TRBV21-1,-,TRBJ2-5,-,CASSNWAGGRETQYF,TGTGCCAGCAGCAATTGGGCAGGGGGCCGAGAGACCCAGTACTTC
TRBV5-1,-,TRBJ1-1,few,CASSLGLQGENTEAFF,TGCGCCAGCAGCTTGGGATTGCAGGGAGAGAACACTGAAGCTTTCTTT
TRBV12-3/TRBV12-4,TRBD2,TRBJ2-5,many,CASSPSGRAWETQYF,TGTGCCAGCAGTCCTAGCGGGAGGGCATGGGAGACCCAGTACTTC
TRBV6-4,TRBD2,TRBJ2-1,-,CASSDPKATSGRALRGVNEQFF,TGTGCCAGCAGTGACCCAAAAGCGACTAGCGGGAGGGCCCTCAGAGGAGTAAATGAGCAGTTCTTC
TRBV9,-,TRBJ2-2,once,CASSPTVPGELFF,TGTGCCAGCAGCCCTACAGTCCCCGGGGAGCTGTTTTTT
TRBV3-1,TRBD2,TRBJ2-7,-,CASSQGGGPSYEQYF,TGTGCCAGCAGCCAAGGCGGGGGGCCTTCCTACGAGCAGTACTTC
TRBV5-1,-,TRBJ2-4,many,CASSPALESAKNIQYF,TGCGCCAGCAGCCCGGCCCTAGAGAGCGCCAAAAACATTCAGTACTTC
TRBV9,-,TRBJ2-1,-,CASSVAPTNEQFF,TGTGCCAGCAGCGTAGCCCCTACGAATGAGCAGTTCTTC
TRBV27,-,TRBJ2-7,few,CASSLYDSSYEQYF,TGTGCCAGCAGTTTATACGACAGCTCCTACGAGCAGTACTTC
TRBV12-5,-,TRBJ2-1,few,CASGSLTRTFHNEQFF,TGTGCTAGTGGTTCCCTTACAAGGACTTTTCACAATGAGCAGTTCTTC
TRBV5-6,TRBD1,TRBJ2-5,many,CASSLGGQLRSETQYF,TGTGCCAGCAGCTTAGGGGGACAGCTAAGGTCAGAGACCCAGTACTTC
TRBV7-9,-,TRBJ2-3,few,CASSFGGPEATDTQYF,TGTGCCAGCAGCTTTGGGGGGCCGGAGGCCACAGATACGCAGTATTTT
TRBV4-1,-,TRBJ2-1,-,CASTPRSSSYNEQFF,TGCGCCAGCACCCCTCGATCCAGCTCCTACAATGAGCAGTTCTTC
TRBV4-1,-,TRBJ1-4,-,CASSQAGDNLLFF,TGCGCCAGCAGCCAGGCGGGGGACAACCTACTGTTTTTT
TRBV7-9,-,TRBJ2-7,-,CASSSRGTYEQYF,TGTGCCAGCAGCTCTCGAGGTACTTACGAGCAGTACTTC
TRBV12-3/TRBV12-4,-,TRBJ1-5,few,CASSPLGGYQPQHF,TGTGCCAGCAGTCCCCTTGGGGGATATCAGCCCCAGCATTTT
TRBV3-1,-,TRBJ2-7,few,CASSQGGILTYEQYF,TGTGCCAGCAGCCAAGGGGGCATACTCACCTACGAGCAGTACTTC
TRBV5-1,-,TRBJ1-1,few,CASSWVEGGLYTEAFF,TGCGCCAGCAGCTGGGTGGAGGGGGGGTTGTACACTGAAGCTTTCTTT
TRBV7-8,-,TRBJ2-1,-,CASSLSGTPGARDNEQFF,TGTGCCAGCAGCCTTTCCGGGACTCCTGGGGCCCGCGACAATGAGCAGTTCTTC
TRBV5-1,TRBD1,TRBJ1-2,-,CASSLGRGQGFLTSDGYTF,TGCGCCAGCAGCTTGGGAAGGGGACAGGGGTTTCTGACCTCCGATGGCTACACCTTC
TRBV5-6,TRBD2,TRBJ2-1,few,CASSLKSGGIYNEQFF,TGTGCCAGCAGCTTGAAGTCGGGAGGAATCTACAATGAGCAGTTCTTC